Below are 24 T cell receptor beta chains sequenced from a single sample in a study of blood T cell repertoires in COVID-19. Sequencing used immunoSEQ multiplex PCR; TCRdb keeps in-frame clones, though not all of them. The sample has some 200,000 clones, approximately 86% seen once. Sequencing used peripheral blood. The receptors were sampled from a man aged 35 to 55 with active or convalescent COVID-19.

This chain connects TRBV3-1 (or the pseudogene TRBV3-2) to TRBJ2-6; possible D gene TRBD1, 6 bases. The CDR3 contains 17 residues. V lost 4 bases to trimming and J lost 4 bases, with 17 bases between them. The V gene's germline CDR1 is LGHDT and CDR2 YNNKEL (reference sequence). Here the CDR3 DNA reads TGTGCCAGCAGCCCGTTACCAGGGGCGCCGGGGGCCAACGTCCTGACTTTC. Encoded protein: CASSPLPGAPGANVLTF.

The rearrangement uses TRBV28 and TRBJ2-5, with a weak D call TRBD2 (5 bases). The CDR3 runs 12 residues. Deletions cut 5 bases from V and 9 bases from J, with 13 bases between. Germline lookup yields CDR1 MDHEN and CDR2 SYDVKM. CDR3 amino acids: CASSQEAVAQYF. The CDR3, as DNA: TGTGCCAGCAGTCAAGAAGCGGTGGCCCAGTACTTC.

This rearrangement joins TRBV27 to TRBJ2-6; D gene uncertain. Trimming removed 7 bases at V and 0 bases at J, with 4 bases between. The CDR3 extends over 13 amino acids. CDR1 and CDR2 from the germline V gene are MNHEY and SMNVEV (reference sequence). CDR3 coding DNA: TGTGCCAGCACTATCTCTGGGGCCAACGTCCTGACTTTC. Amino acids: CASTISGANVLTF.

This clone was recorded only once. The V and J genes are TRBV12-3 or TRBV12-4 and TRBJ1-2; 7 bases line up with TRBD1. CDR3 length: 12 residues. The V gene end was trimmed by 1 base and the J gene end by 7 bases; junction bases not matched to a gene: 0. The CDR3 reads CASSLGQGGYTF. In DNA, the CDR3 is TGTGCCAGCAGTTTAGGACAGGGTGGCTACACCTTC.

On this clone: One end of the junction does not line up with germline, which may come from a read error. This chain uses TRBV27 with TRBJ1-1, with D maybe TRBD1 (5 bases). This CDR3 is built from 14 residues. Germline V gene sequence: CDR1 MNHEY, CDR2 SMNVEV (reference sequence). The DNA for the CDR3 is TGTGCCAGCAGTTTATACCCGGACAAGCCGAGCTGGTCCTTT. The encoded protein is CASSLYPDKPSWSF.

The chain links TRBV7-8 to TRBJ2-7; 7 bases are shared with TRBD2. CDR3 length equals 13 residues. The V and J ends lost 1 base and 5 bases, in that order; junction bases with no gene match: 2. Germline V lookup: CDR1 SGHVS, CDR2 FQNEAQ. CDR3 protein: CASSLEGRDEQYF. CDR3 DNA sequence: TGTGCCAGCAGCTTAGAGGGGAGGGACGAGCAGTACTTC.

The chain employs TRBV11-2 and TRBJ2-1; D not resolved. V was trimmed by 1 base and J by 0 bases, leaving 7 bases between them. The CDR3 contains 15 residues. The germline CDR1 and CDR2 sequences are SGHAT and FQNNGV. The CDR3, as DNA: TGTGCCAGCAGCTTAGCGGCTAGCTCCTACAATGAGCAGTTCTTC. Its protein product is CASSLAASSYNEQFF.

This sequence joins TRBV7-5 and TRBJ2-3; the D call TRBD2 from the table was never checked on the DNA. TRBV7-5 is termed a pseudogene. This CDR3 comprises 15 residues. Written as DNA, the CDR3 is TGTGCCAGAAGAGACTCGGGGGGAACCACAGATACGCAGTATTTT. Translating gives CARRDSGGTTDTQYF.

The chain carries TRBV7-6 and TRBJ2-1; D is possibly TRBD1 (5 bases). This CDR3 comprises 14 residues. V was clipped by 4 bases and J by 14 bases, with 21 bases between them. CDR1 SGHVS and CDR2 FNYEAQ come from the germline V gene. The CDR3 here is CASSSRGGVRAKFF. CDR3 in DNA: TGTGCCAGCAGCTCTAGGGGTGGGGTTAGGGCGAAGTTCTTC.

The rearrangement joins TRBV10-3 to TRBJ2-1, with 8 bases lining up with TRBD1. CDR3 length: 17 amino acids. Germline loops: CDR1 ENHRY, CDR2 SYGVKD. J gave up 1 base and V 1 base, and 6 bases lay outside the gene matches. The chain's CDR3 is CAISEYIGQGSYNEQFF. CDR3 DNA sequence: TGTGCCATCAGTGAGTATATAGGACAGGGTTCCTACAATGAGCAGTTCTTC.

The J gene is TRBJ1-5, the V gene TRBV2, with TRBD1 matching over 8 bases. The CDR3 totals 13 residues. Looked up from germline, CDR1 is SNHLY and CDR2 is FYNNEI. With 7 bases clipped from V and 6 bases from J, the junction kept 5 bases outside the gene matches. CDR3 sequence: CASKGTGIQPQHF. The DNA of the CDR3 is TGTGCCAGCAAGGGGACAGGAATTCAGCCCCAGCATTTT.

This clone showed up just a few times. V gene TRBV7-3 combines with J gene TRBJ2-5, with no clear D. CDR1 is SGHTA and CDR2 is FQGTGA in the germline V gene. The CDR3 is 13 amino acids. V lost 2 bases and J 5 bases, leaving 9 bases between the germline ends. The CDR3 coding sequence is TGTGCCAGCAGCTTATCGTGGCGGGAGACCCAGTACTTC. Protein: CASSLSWRETQYF. The full variable domain, with the rest looked up from reference TRBV7-3 and TRBJ2-5, is GAGVSQTPSNKVTEKGKYVELRCDPISGHTALYWYRQSLGQGPEFLIYFQGTGAADDSGLPNDRFFAVRPEGSVSTLKIQRTERGDSAVYLCASSLSWRETQYFGPGTRLLVL.

CDR3: CASSSSSSGGYTDTQYF. For the CDR3, the DNA is TGTGCCAGCAGCTCATCCTCCAGCGGGGGGTACACAGATACGCAGTATTTT. This rearrangement joins TRBV7-2 to TRBJ2-3, with 9 bases identical to TRBD2. This CDR3 region has 17 residues. CDR1 and CDR2 (germline): SGHTA, FQGNSA. V lost 4 bases, J lost 2 bases, and 10 bases stayed unmatched.

V usage is TRBV2 and J usage is TRBJ2-3; tentatively, D is TRBD1 (6 bases). Germline CDR1 and CDR2: SNHLY and FYNNEI. The CDR3 extends over 15 amino acids. V lost 6 bases and J 4 bases, leaving 17 bases between the germline ends. Written as DNA, the CDR3 is TGTGCCAGCAGAGCCGGGACATCCTTTTCAGATACGCAGTATTTT. Translating gives CASRAGTSFSDTQYF. Based on the CDR3 plus reference TRBV2 and TRBJ2-3, the full variable domain is EPEVTQTPSHQVTQMGQEVILRCVPISNHLYFYWYRQILGQKVEFLVSFYNNEISEKSEIFDDQFSVERPDGSNFTLKIRSTKLEDSAMYFCASRAGTSFSDTQYFGPGTRLTVL.

This clone showed up just once. V and J are TRBV4-1 and TRBJ1-5, with a weak D call TRBD1 (5 bases). This CDR3 comprises 14 residues. The V and J ends lost 0 bases and 6 bases respectively, with 9 bases between them. The germline V gene encodes CDR1 MGHRA and CDR2 YSYEKL. As DNA, the CDR3 is TGCGCCAGCAGCCAAGAAGGGGCCGGTCAGCCCCAGCATTTT. Protein sequence: CASSQEGAGQPQHF.

CDR3 in DNA: TGTGCCAGCAGCCTGACGACAGGGAGCTCCTACAATGAGCAGTTCTTC. The encoded protein is CASSLTTGSSYNEQFF. V gene TRBV5-8 combines with J gene TRBJ2-1, with 7 bases fitting TRBD1. CDR3 length equals 16 residues. Germline trimming cut 4 bases from V and 0 bases from J; bases unmatched to any gene: 7. The germline V gene has CDR1 SGHTS and CDR2 YDEGEE.

This clone has more than one count but fewer than ten. V usage is TRBV19 and J usage is TRBJ1-1; 8 nucleotides align to TRBD1. J lost 5 bases, V lost 5 bases, and 4 bases had no gene match. The length of the CDR3 is 13 residues. CDR1 and CDR2 from the germline V gene are LNHDA and SQIVND (reference sequence). CDR3 residues: CASSSRQGTEAFF. Written as DNA, the CDR3 is TGTGCCAGTAGTTCCCGACAGGGGACTGAAGCTTTCTTT. Variable domain in full (rest from reference TRBV19 and TRBJ1-1): DGGITQSPKYLFRKEGQNVTLSCEQNLNHDAMYWYRQDPGQGLRLIYYSQIVNDFQKGDIAEGYSVSREKKESFPLTVTSAQKNPTAFYLCASSSRQGTEAFFGQGTRLTVV.

This clone was counted between two and nine times. The V gene is TRBV5-6, the J gene TRBJ1-3; no definite D call. Germline-derived CDR1 and CDR2 are SGHDT and YYEEEE. Trimming left V 4 bases short and J 0 bases short, with 11 bases between. This CDR3 region has 15 residues. The DNA for the CDR3 is TGTGCCAGCAGCATTACACGGAGCTCTGGAAACACCATATATTTT. Protein product: CASSITRSSGNTIYF.

The CDR3 region is CASSLAGGNGYTF. In DNA, the CDR3 is TGTGCCAGCAGCTTGGCCGGGGGAAATGGCTACACCTTC. This rearrangement joins TRBV5-4 to TRBJ1-2, with D possibly being TRBD1 (5 bases). This CDR3 has 13 residues. The V and J ends lost 0 bases and 6 bases respectively, with 9 bases between them. Germline V gene lookup returns CDR1 SGHNT and CDR2 YYREEE (reference sequence).

The J gene is TRBJ2-2, the V gene TRBV5-1, with a weak D call TRBD2 (5 bases). This CDR3 has 12 amino acids. V shed 2 bases and J shed 7 bases, with 6 bases lying between them. Per germline, CDR1 SGHRS and CDR2 YFSETQ. The CDR3 DNA follows: TGCGCCAGCAGCTTAGCGGTCGGGGAGCTGTTTTTT. Translating gives CASSLAVGELFF.

The CDR3 sequence is CASSDWQGTRQPQHF. The CDR3 DNA sequence: TGTGCCAGCAGTGATTGGCAGGGCACGCGTCAGCCCCAGCATTTT. This chain connects TRBV2 to TRBJ1-5; a possible D gene is TRBD1 (5 bases). Germline V gives CDR1 SNHLY, CDR2 FYNNEI. V dropped 3 bases and J dropped 6 bases, with 15 bases sitting between them. The CDR3 sequence is 15 residues long.

The chain employs TRBV19 and TRBJ2-1; 8 bases map to TRBD2. The CDR3 has 14 residues. J gave up 5 bases and V 5 bases, and 5 bases lay outside the gene matches. CDR1 and CDR2 (germline): LNHDA, SQIVND (reference sequence). The CDR3 DNA follows: TGTGCCAGTAGTCGGGCGGGGGGTGACAATGAGCAGTTCTTC. Its protein is CASSRAGGDNEQFF.

The genes are TRBV3-1 (or the pseudogene TRBV3-2) and TRBJ1-5, with D uncertain. Trimming pared 4 bases from V and 2 bases from J, leaving 12 bases between. The length of the CDR3 is 15 residues. CDR1 and CDR2 (germline): LGHDT, YNNKEL (reference sequence). For the CDR3, the DNA is TGTGCCAGCAGCCCCGACACACAACGCAATCAGCCCCAGCATTTT. Translating gives CASSPDTQRNQPQHF.

The V call is TRBV2, the J call TRBJ2-1, with 9 bases lining up with TRBD1. The germline CDR1 and CDR2 sequences are SNHLY and FYNNEI. This CDR3 comprises 14 residues. Losses at the gene ends were 8 bases for V and 8 bases for J; bases not matched to a gene: 10. As DNA, the CDR3 is TGTGCCAGCGAACCTCGGACAGGGGTGGATGAGCAGTTCTTC. This codes for CASEPRTGVDEQFF.